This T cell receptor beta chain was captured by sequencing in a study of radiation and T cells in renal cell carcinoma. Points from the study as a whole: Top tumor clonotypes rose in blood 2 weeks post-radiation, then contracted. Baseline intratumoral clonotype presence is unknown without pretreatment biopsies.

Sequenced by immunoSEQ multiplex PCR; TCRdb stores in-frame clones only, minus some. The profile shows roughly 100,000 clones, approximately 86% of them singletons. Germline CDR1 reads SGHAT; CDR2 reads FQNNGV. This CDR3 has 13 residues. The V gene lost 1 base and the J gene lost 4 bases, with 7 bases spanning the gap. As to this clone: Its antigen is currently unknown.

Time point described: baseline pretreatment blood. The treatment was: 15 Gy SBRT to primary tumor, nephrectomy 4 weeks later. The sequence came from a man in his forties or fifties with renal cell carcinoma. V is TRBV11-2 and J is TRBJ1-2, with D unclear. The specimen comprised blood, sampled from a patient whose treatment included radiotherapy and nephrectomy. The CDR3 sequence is CASSLGTPYGYTF. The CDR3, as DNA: TGTGCCAGCAGCTTAGGAACTCCCTATGGCTACACCTTC.